This TCR beta chain was retrieved from a study of cytotoxic CD8 clonotypes in ibrutinib-treated CLL. Looking at the study overall: The group held 11 relapsed/refractory and around 15 treatment-naive patients, with 17 IGHV unmutated. Recorded responses included about 25 partial and 2 complete; following median about 68 months, roughly 15 stayed remitted and roughly twelve progressed.

Measured with immunoSEQ multiplex PCR; TCRdb has only the in-frame clones, and not every one. The table lists about 80,000 clones, 75% to 85% of them singletons. General study findings and limits: Relative to age-matched healthy donors, clonality at baseline was higher, and it tracked circulating CD8+ T-cell counts. Public clonotypes proved infrequent, and on treatment they shrank or remained steady.

The V gene lost 2 bases and the J gene lost 7 bases, with 5 bases spanning the gap. The CDR3 contains 11 residues. Per germline, CDR1 GTSNPN and CDR2 SVGIG (reference sequence). Concerning this clone itself: Its matching antigen is unknown.

The clonotype comes from a human donor with chronic lymphocytic leukemia. V and J are TRBV30 and TRBJ2-2; D ambiguous. The sequenced sample was PBMCs, obtained after 12 months of ibrutinib treatment. DNA of the CDR3: TGTGCCTGGAGTCCGTTCGGGGAGCTGTTTTTT. Translated, it gives CAWSPFGELFF.